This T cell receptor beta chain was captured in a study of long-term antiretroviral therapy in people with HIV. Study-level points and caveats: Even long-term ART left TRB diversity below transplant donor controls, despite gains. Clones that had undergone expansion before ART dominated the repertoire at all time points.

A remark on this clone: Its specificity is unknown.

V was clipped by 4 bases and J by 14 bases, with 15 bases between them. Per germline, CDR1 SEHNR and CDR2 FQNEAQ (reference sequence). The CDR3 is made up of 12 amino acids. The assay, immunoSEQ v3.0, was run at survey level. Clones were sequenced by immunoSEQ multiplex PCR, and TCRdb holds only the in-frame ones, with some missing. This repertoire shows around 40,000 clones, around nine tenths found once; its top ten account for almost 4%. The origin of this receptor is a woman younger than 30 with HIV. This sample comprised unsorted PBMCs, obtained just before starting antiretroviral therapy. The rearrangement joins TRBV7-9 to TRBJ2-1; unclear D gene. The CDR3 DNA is TGTGCCAGCAGCTCAAGTTTGGGAATGAAGTTCTTC. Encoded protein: CASSSSLGMKFF.